The 12 T cell receptor beta chains given below trace back to one sample, sequenced in a study of T cell changes during pregnancy in multiple sclerosis (dated by TCRdb to about 2019). Library construction relied on the immunoSEQ multiplex PCR assay. Entries here come from immuneACCESS through TCRdb and include only in-frame sequences with V and J called. Some clones fail to appear in such tables; in the studies checked, an unresolved V gene covers under half of the shortfall, and the cause of the remainder is unknown. The sample table holds fewer than 90,000 clones, of which over 85% were seen once. The leading ten clones occupy roughly 1.7% of the sample. The sequencing used peripheral blood, collected after pregnancy. The receptor source for this set is a female donor in good health, enrolled as a control in a pregnancy study.

The chain combines TRBV2 with TRBJ2-7, with 12 bases fitting TRBD2. Germline values: CDR1 SNHLY, CDR2 FYNNEI. This CDR3 has 15 amino acids. Trimming cost V 1 base and J 7 bases; bases outside gene matches: 5. The CDR3 DNA reads TGTGCCAGCAGTGAAGGGGCTAGCGGGAGGGAAGAGCAGTACTTC. This codes for CASSEGASGREEQYF.

V gene TRBV5-1 combines with J gene TRBJ2-5; TRBD2 aligns across 8 bases. Germline CDR1 and CDR2: SGHRS and YFSETQ. V lost 0 bases and J lost 5; bases outside the gene matches: 12. This CDR3 is 17 amino acids long. The CDR3 sequence is CASSLGRGTSGSETQYF. In DNA, the CDR3 is TGCGCCAGCAGCTTGGGCAGGGGAACTAGCGGTAGTGAGACCCAGTACTTC.

The sample holds one count of this clone. V is TRBV28 and J is TRBJ2-1; TRBD2 aligns across 9 bases. This CDR3 contains 17 residues. Germline CDR1 and CDR2: MDHEN and SYDVKM. The J segment lost 0 bases and the V segment lost 3 bases, leaving 6 bases of the junction unmatched. CDR3 in amino acids: CASSLGSGRSSYNEQFF. CDR3 nucleotide sequence: TGTGCCAGCAGTTTGGGTAGCGGGAGAAGCTCCTACAATGAGCAGTTCTTC.

This clone was picked up many times. The chain recombines TRBV6-4 with TRBJ2-3, with D possibly being TRBD2 (6 bases). Trimming removed 2 bases at V and 3 bases at J, with 6 bases between. There are 13 residues in the CDR3. Germline V gene lookup returns CDR1 MRHNA and CDR2 SNTAGT. The CDR3 protein is CASSDRETDTQYF. Here the CDR3 DNA reads TGTGCCAGCAGTGACCGGGAGACAGATACGCAGTATTTT.

The J gene is TRBJ1-4, the V gene TRBV2, with TRBD1 matching over 7 bases. This CDR3 has 14 residues. Germline-derived CDR1 and CDR2 are SNHLY and FYNNEI. V gave up 4 bases and J gave up 4 bases; unmatched junction bases: 3. CDR3 nucleotides: TGTGCCAGCAGTGGCGGACAGGTTAATGAAAAACTGTTTTTT. Residues: CASSGGQVNEKLFF.

J is TRBJ2-1 and V is TRBV9; 7 bases line up with TRBD1. The CDR3 contains 13 residues. Germline CDR1 SGDLS, CDR2 YYNGEE. V trimming: 4 bases; J trimming: 9 bases; junction bases outside the gene matches: 7. The CDR3, as DNA: TGTGCCAGCAGCCCACAGGGGTTTAGTGAGCAGTTCTTC. Its translation is CASSPQGFSEQFF.

V usage is TRBV2 and J usage is TRBJ1-5; D unclear. This CDR3 spans 14 amino acids. Trimming took 3 bases from V and 3 from J, leaving 9 bases between them. Per germline, CDR1 SNHLY and CDR2 FYNNEI. The CDR3 region has the DNA TGTGCCAGCAGTGAGTGGTGGGCCAATCAGCCCCAGCATTTT. Residues: CASSEWWANQPQHF.

The genes are TRBV7-9 and TRBJ1-1; a possible D gene is TRBD1 (5 bases). This CDR3 region has 15 residues. Deletions cut 5 bases from V and 1 base from J, with 14 bases between. From germline, CDR1 is SEHNR and CDR2 FQNEAQ (reference sequence). This CDR3 reads CASSPYGQANTEAFF. The CDR3, as DNA: TGTGCCAGCAGCCCATACGGACAAGCGAACACTGAAGCTTTCTTT.

The rearrangement links TRBV9 to TRBJ2-2; 9 bases agree with TRBD2. The CDR3 extends over 15 amino acids. The trim removed 0 bases at V and 6 bases at J, leaving 3 bases unmatched. Germline CDR1 SGDLS, CDR2 YYNGEE. CDR3 residues: CASSVGGRASGELFF. For the CDR3, the DNA is TGTGCCAGCAGCGTAGGCGGGAGGGCGTCCGGGGAGCTGTTTTTT.

V and J are TRBV11-2 and TRBJ2-1; 7 bases map to TRBD2. The CDR3 sequence is 15 residues long. Germline V gives CDR1 SGHAT, CDR2 FQNNGV. Germline trimming cut 0 bases from V and 8 bases from J; bases unmatched to any gene: 7. The CDR3 sequence is CASSLEGRGSYEQFF. The CDR3 region has the DNA TGTGCCAGCAGCTTAGAGGGTCGCGGGAGTTATGAGCAGTTCTTC.

In DNA form, the CDR3 reads TGCGCCAGCCGCAAGGGGACAGGGGTTAAGAATGAGCAGTTCTTC. Its protein product is CASRKGTGVKNEQFF. This sequence joins TRBV5-1 and TRBJ2-1; 10 bases fit TRBD1. Germline loops: CDR1 SGHRS, CDR2 YFSETQ. The CDR3 extends over 15 amino acids. V shed 7 bases, J shed 7 bases, and the junction held 11 bases outside the gene matches.

The gene calls are TRBV11-1 and TRBJ2-7; D possibly corresponds to TRBD2 (5 bases). Trimming removed 5 bases at V and 4 bases at J, with 12 bases between. Germline V CDR1 and CDR2: SGHAT, FQDESV (reference sequence). CDR3 length equals 13 residues. CDR3 region: CASSLLEGYEQYF. The CDR3 region has the DNA TGTGCCAGCAGCCTCCTTGAGGGTTACGAGCAGTACTTC. Supplemented by reference TRBV11-1 and TRBJ2-7, the full variable domain reads EAEVAQSPRYKITEKSQAVAFWCDPISGHATLYWYRQILGQGPELLVQFQDESVVDDSQLPKDRFSAERLKGVDSTLKIQPAELGDSAMYLCASSLLEGYEQYFGPGTRLTVT.